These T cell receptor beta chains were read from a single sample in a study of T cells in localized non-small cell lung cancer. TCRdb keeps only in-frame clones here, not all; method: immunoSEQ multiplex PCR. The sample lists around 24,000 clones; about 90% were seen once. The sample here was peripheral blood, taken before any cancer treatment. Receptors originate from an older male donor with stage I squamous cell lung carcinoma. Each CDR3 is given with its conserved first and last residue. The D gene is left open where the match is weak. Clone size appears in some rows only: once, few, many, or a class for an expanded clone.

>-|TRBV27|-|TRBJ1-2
CASSSTSTGRLGGYTF
TGTGCCAGCAGTTCAACCTCAACGGGACGTCTTGGGGGCTACACCTTC
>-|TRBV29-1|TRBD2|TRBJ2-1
CSVRLAGGPGDTHEQFF
TGCAGCGTGCGACTAGCGGGAGGGCCAGGGGATACTCATGAGCAGTTCTTC
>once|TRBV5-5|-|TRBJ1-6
CASSSEITGNSPLHF
TGTGCCAGCAGCTCCGAGATTACGGGGAATTCACCCCTCCACTTT
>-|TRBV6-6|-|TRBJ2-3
CASSLRRDTQYF
TGTGCCAGCAGTTTACGGCGGGATACGCAGTATTTT
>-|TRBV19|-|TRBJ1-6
CASSTGPGDAYNSPLHF
TGTGCCAGTAGTACCGGACCAGGGGACGCCTATAATTCACCCCTCCACTTT
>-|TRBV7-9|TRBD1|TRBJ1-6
CASSPRDRGKDSPLHF
TGTGCCAGCAGCCCCCGGGACAGGGGGAAGGATTCACCCCTCCACTTT
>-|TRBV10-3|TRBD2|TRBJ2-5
CAISESTSGFQETQYF
TGTGCCATCAGTGAGTCGACTAGCGGGTTCCAAGAGACCCAGTACTTC
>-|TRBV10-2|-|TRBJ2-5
CASSEEETQYF
TGCGCCAGCAGTGAGGAGGAGACCCAGTACTTC
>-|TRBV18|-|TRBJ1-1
CASSFTYTEAFF
TGTGCCAGCTCATTTACATACACTGAAGCTTTCTTT
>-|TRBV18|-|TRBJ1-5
CASSPQRTVENQPQHF
TGTGCCAGCTCACCTCAAAGGACGGTCGAGAATCAGCCCCAGCATTTT
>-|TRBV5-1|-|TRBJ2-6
CASRPTGSGANVLTF
TGCGCCAGCAGGCCAACAGGGAGTGGGGCCAACGTCCTGACTTTC
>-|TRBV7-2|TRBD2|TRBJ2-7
CASSLGEGLGEQYF
TGTGCCAGCAGCTTAGGGGAGGGCCTAGGGGAGCAGTACTTC
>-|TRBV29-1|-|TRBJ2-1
CSVELTGTYNEQFF
TGCAGCGTTGAATTGACAGGCACCTACAATGAGCAGTTCTTC
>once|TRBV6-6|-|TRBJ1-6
CASSYGTGNNSPLHF
TGTGCCAGCAGTTACGGGACGGGAAATAATTCACCCCTCCACTTT
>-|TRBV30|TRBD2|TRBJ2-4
CAWRAAGVGKNIQYF
TGTGCCTGGAGAGCGGCGGGAGTAGGGAAAAACATTCAGTACTTC
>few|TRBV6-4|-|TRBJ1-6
CASSDGGLRSPLHF
TGTGCCAGCAGTGATGGGGGGCTACGCTCACCCCTCCACTTT
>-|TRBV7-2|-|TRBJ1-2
CASSLVRPNYGYTF
TGTGCCAGCAGCTTAGTTCGGCCTAACTATGGCTACACCTTC
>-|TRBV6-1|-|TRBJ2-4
CASSMAINIQYF
TGTGCCAGCAGCATGGCCATTAACATTCAGTACTTC
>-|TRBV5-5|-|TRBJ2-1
CASSLVRDSNEQFF
TGTGCCAGCAGCTTGGTCAGGGACTCCAATGAGCAGTTCTTC
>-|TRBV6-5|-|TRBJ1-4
CASSYGGPNEKLFF
TGTGCCAGCAGTTACGGCGGGCCTAATGAAAAACTGTTTTTT
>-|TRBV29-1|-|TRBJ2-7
CSVVRDREHEQYF
TGCAGCGTTGTCCGGGACCGGGAGCACGAGCAGTACTTC
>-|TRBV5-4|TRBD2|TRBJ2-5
CASSVRLAGGETQYF
TGTGCCAGCAGCGTTAGACTAGCGGGAGGAGAGACCCAGTACTTC
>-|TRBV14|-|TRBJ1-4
CASSQEVGGGEKLFF
TGTGCCAGCAGCCAAGAGGTCGGTGGGGGTGAAAAACTGTTTTTT
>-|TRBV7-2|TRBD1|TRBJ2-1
CASSSRDRTYNEQFF
TGTGCCAGCAGCTCCCGGGACAGAACTTACAATGAGCAGTTCTTC
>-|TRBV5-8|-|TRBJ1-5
CAIGGREGNQPQHF
TGTGCCATCGGAGGCAGGGAAGGCAATCAGCCCCAGCATTTT
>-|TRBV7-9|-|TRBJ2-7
CASSPRDTSLYEQYF
TGTGCCAGCAGCCCCCGGGACACCAGTCTCTACGAGCAGTACTTC
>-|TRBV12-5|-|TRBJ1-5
CASGRDMNQPQHF
TGTGCTAGTGGCAGGGACATGAATCAGCCCCAGCATTTT
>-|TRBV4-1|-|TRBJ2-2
CASSPLGADTGELFF
TGCGCCAGCAGCCCCCTGGGGGCGGACACCGGGGAGCTGTTTTTT
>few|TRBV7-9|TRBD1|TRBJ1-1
CASSSRDRDRTEAFF
TGTGCCAGCAGTTCCCGGGACAGGGACCGCACTGAAGCTTTCTTT
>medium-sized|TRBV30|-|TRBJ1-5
CAWTGSYSNQPQHF
TGTGCCTGGACAGGGTCATATAGCAATCAGCCCCAGCATTTT
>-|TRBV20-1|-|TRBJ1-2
CSARWAYGYTF
TGCAGTGCTCGATGGGCATATGGCTACACCTTC
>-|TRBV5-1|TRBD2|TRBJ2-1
CASSLEVAGYNEQFF
TGCGCCAGCAGCTTGGAAGTAGCGGGATACAATGAGCAGTTCTTC
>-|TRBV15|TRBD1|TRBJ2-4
CATSRDQGTAKREYF
TGTGCCACCAGCAGAGATCAAGGGACAGCCAAACGGGAGTACTTC
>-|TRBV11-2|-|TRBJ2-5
CASSLAGDGETQYF
TGTGCCAGCAGCTTAGCCGGGGACGGAGAGACCCAGTACTTC
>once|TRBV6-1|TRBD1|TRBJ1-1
CASSGQGETEAFF
TGTGCCAGCAGTGGACAGGGCGAGACTGAAGCTTTCTTT
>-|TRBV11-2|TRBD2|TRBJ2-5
CASSSGTSGRGGTQYF
TGTGCCAGCAGCTCCGGGACTAGCGGGCGGGGCGGGACCCAGTACTTC
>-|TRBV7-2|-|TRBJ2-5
CASSLAGLGETQYF
TGTGCCAGCAGCTTAGCCGGACTCGGGGAGACCCAGTACTTC
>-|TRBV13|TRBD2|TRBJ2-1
CASSLTSGRATEQFF
TGTGCCAGCAGCTTGACTAGCGGGAGGGCCACTGAGCAGTTCTTC
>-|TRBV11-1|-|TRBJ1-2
CASSRAQGGYTF
TGTGCCAGCAGCCGGGCACAGGGTGGCTACACCTTC
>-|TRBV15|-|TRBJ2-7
CATSRETPGIPYEQYF
TGTGCCACCAGCAGAGAAACGCCAGGGATTCCCTACGAGCAGTACTTC
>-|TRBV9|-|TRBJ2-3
CASSPRGGGPDTQYF
TGTGCCAGCAGCCCCCGAGGCGGGGGCCCAGATACGCAGTATTTT
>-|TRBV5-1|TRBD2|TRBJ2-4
CASSASGGLAGNIQYF
TGCGCCAGCAGCGCTAGCGGGGGGCTGGCGGGAAACATTCAGTACTTC
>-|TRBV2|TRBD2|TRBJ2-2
CASSERGVAGAGELFF
TGTGCCAGCAGTGAACGGGGGGTGGCGGGAGCCGGGGAGCTGTTTTTT
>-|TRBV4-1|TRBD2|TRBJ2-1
CASSQDMTSAYNEQFF
TGCGCCAGCAGCCAAGACATGACTAGCGCCTACAATGAGCAGTTCTTC
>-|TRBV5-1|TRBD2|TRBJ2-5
CASSPGLADWEQETQYF
TGCGCCAGCAGCCCGGGACTAGCGGATTGGGAACAAGAGACCCAGTACTTC
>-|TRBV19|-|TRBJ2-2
CASSIGSGELFF
TGTGCCAGTAGTATCGGTTCCGGGGAGCTGTTTTTT
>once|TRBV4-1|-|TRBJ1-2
CASSQVPYGYTF
TGCGCCAGCAGCCAAGTCCCTTATGGCTACACCTTC
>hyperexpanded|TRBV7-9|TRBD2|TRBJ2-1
CASSPKRESYNEQFF
TGTGCCAGCAGCCCTAAGCGGGAGTCCTACAATGAGCAGTTCTTC
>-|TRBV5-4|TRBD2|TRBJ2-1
CASSAGGQLNEQFF
TGTGCCAGCAGTGCGGGGGGCCAACTCAATGAGCAGTTCTTC
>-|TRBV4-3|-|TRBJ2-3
CASSRDLSTDTQYF
TGCGCCAGCAGCCGGGACTTGAGCACAGATACGCAGTATTTT
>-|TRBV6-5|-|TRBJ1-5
CASNSGRQPQHF
TGTGCCAGCAATTCAGGGAGGCAGCCCCAGCATTTT
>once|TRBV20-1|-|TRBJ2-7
CSARGPYEQYF
TGCAGTGCTAGAGGCCCGTACGAGCAGTACTTC
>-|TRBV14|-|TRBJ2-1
CASSQVQDYSNEQFF
TGTGCCAGCAGCCAAGTACAGGATTACAGCAATGAGCAGTTCTTC
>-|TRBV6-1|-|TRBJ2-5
CASSRGNFQETQYF
TGTGCCAGCAGTAGGGGCAACTTCCAAGAGACCCAGTACTTC